Presented here are 10 T cell receptor beta chains from one specimen sequenced in a study of ipilimumab plus nivolumab after autologous stem cell transplantation. Clones were read by immunoSEQ multiplex PCR, and TCRdb kept only the in-frame ones, dropping some. Of some 41,000 clones in the sample, 90% to 95% were seen once. Sample: PBMCs, taken in a trial of ipilimumab plus nivolumab as post-transplant consolidation. The source of these receptors is a male donor with multiple myeloma.

The V call is TRBV15, the J call TRBJ1-2; tentative D call: TRBD1 (5 bases). CDR1 is LNHNV, CDR2 YYDKDF, per germline (reference sequence). The CDR3 sequence is 14 residues long. The V end lost 6 bases, the J end lost 5 bases, and 16 bases lay between the germline ends. CDR3 amino acids: CATSRGRAGYGYTF. Here the CDR3 DNA reads TGTGCCACCAGTCGCGGCAGGGCTGGGTATGGCTACACCTTC.

The CDR3 loop reads CASGYGTFTDTQYF. The CDR3, as DNA: TGTGCTAGTGGTTACGGGACCTTCACAGATACGCAGTATTTT. The chain couples TRBV12-5 to TRBJ2-3; the D call may be TRBD1 or TRBD2 (5 bases each). V was shortened by 4 bases and J by 2 bases, with 10 bases between the two germline ends. This CDR3 has 14 residues. The germline V gene encodes CDR1 LGHNT and CDR2 FRNRAP.

The V gene is TRBV6-5, the J gene TRBJ2-1; D is unresolved. Trimming pared 0 bases from V and 5 bases from J, leaving 11 bases between. CDR1 is MNHEY, CDR2 SVGAGI, per germline. This CDR3 contains 15 residues. CDR3 residues: CASSYSRPPNNEQFF. CDR3 coding DNA: TGTGCCAGCAGTTACTCCCGACCCCCAAACAATGAGCAGTTCTTC.

This chain uses TRBV9 with TRBJ2-1; a possible D gene is TRBD1 (5 bases). CDR3 length: 17 residues. V lost 3 bases and J 0 bases, leaving 16 bases between the germline ends. Germline loops: CDR1 SGDLS, CDR2 YYNGEE. CDR3 protein: CASSAYDSQSSYNEQFF. CDR3 DNA: TGTGCCAGCAGCGCGTACGACAGCCAGAGCTCCTACAATGAGCAGTTCTTC.

This clone was counted a single time. The rearrangement uses TRBV6-5 and TRBJ2-5, with TRBD1 matching 8 bases. Germline trimming cut 4 bases from V and 7 bases from J; bases unmatched to any gene: 8. There are 14 residues in the CDR3. The germline gives CDR1 MNHEY, CDR2 SVGAGI. The CDR3 sequence: CASSSQTGATTQYF. For the CDR3, the DNA is TGTGCCAGCAGTTCGCAGACAGGGGCCACGACCCAGTACTTC.

The chain couples TRBV12-5 to TRBJ1-1; 7 positions agree with TRBD1. The V segment lost 7 bases and the J segment 3 bases; nucleotides outside the gene matches: 5. Germline assignment: CDR1 LGHNT and CDR2 FRNRAP. The length of the CDR3 is 13 residues. CDR3 in amino acids: CASARQGYTEAFF. DNA for the CDR3: TGTGCTAGTGCCAGACAGGGTTACACTGAAGCTTTCTTT.

The chain links TRBV7-9 to TRBJ2-5; D call uncertain. The CDR3 runs to 15 residues. Germline CDR1 is SEHNR and CDR2 is FQNEAQ (reference sequence). The V gene lost 5 bases and the J gene lost 1 base, with 14 bases spanning the gap. The CDR3 coding sequence is TGTGCCAGCAGCCCACAAGGACGTGGCCAAGAGACCCAGTACTTC. It is translated as CASSPQGRGQETQYF.

This CDR3 reads CASSLLSSGNTIYF. The CDR3 bases are TGTGCCAGCAGCTTATTAAGCTCTGGAAACACCATATATTTT. The chain is built from TRBV7-2 and TRBJ1-3; no definite D call. V lost 2 bases, J lost 0 bases, and 5 bases lay in between. Looked up from germline, CDR1 is SGHTA and CDR2 is FQGNSA. This CDR3 has 14 residues.

The table lists this clone with a few counts. The CDR3 bases are TGTGCCAGCAGCTCCCACCATACGCAGTATTTT. Translation gives CASSSHHTQYF. The V and J genes are TRBV5-8 and TRBJ2-3, with no clear D. The CDR3 runs to 11 residues. From germline, CDR1 is SGHTS and CDR2 YDEGEE. Trimming stripped 3 bases from V and 7 bases from J, with 6 bases between.

This rearrangement joins TRBV11-2 to TRBJ2-1, with D maybe TRBD2 (7 bases). CDR1 and CDR2 from the germline V gene are SGHAT and FQNNGV. V was trimmed by 5 bases and J by 9 bases, leaving 20 bases between them. The CDR3 is made up of 15 amino acids. CDR3 residues: CASSNQREGVPEQFF. The CDR3 DNA reads TGTGCCAGCAGCAACCAAAGGGAGGGGGTTCCTGAGCAGTTCTTC. The full variable domain, its missing parts supplied by reference TRBV11-2 and TRBJ2-1, is EAGVAQSPRYKIIEKRQSVAFWCNPISGHATLYWYQQILGQGPKLLIQFQNNGVVDDSQLPKDRFSAERLKGVDSTLKIQPAKLEDSAVYLCASSNQREGVPEQFFGPGTRLTVL.